This TCR beta chain was sequenced in a study of blood T cell repertoires in COVID-19. The wider study: Acute and convalescent COVID-19 specimens originated in the United States, Italy and Spain. In each case, the material was cDNA or gDNA derived from T cells, B-cell-depleted T cells, or PBMCs.

As originally analysed: Nucleated cell counts were estimated from reference gene primer amplification. Assay used: immunoSEQ multiplex PCR; TCRdb lists only in-frame clones, some missing. That table supplies the V and J calls and clone size; D and trimming were determined from the DNA. The table lists some 190,000 clones, approximately 80% of them singletons. J was trimmed by 1 base and V by 3 bases; bases with no gene match: 8. The germline CDR1 and CDR2 sequences are KGHSH and LQKENI. The CDR3 totals 16 residues. Sequencing used peripheral blood. This TCR came from a woman between 45 and 60 years old with acute or convalescent COVID-19. The chain combines TRBV18 with TRBJ2-7; 8 nucleotides align to TRBD2. The CDR3 protein is CASSPSTSGRSYEQYF. The DNA for the CDR3 is TGTGCCAGCTCACCCTCTACTAGCGGCCGATCCTACGAGCAGTACTTC.